The 7 T cell receptor beta chains given below trace back to one sample, sequenced in a study of identical twins' blood T cells (dated by TCRdb to the early 2010s). The library was made by 5' RACE. The instrument was an Illumina Genome Analyzer IIx. TCRdb cleaned the public reads at Q25 with fastp, built clones with MiXCR and kept in-frame beta chains. Every distinct CDR3 protein forms one entry, paired with its most common genes and DNA. This sample holds about 370,000 distinct CDR3 sequences; roughly 31% were observed only once. The ten largest account for more than 5.5% of the sample. Material: PBMCs. Source of these receptors: a woman aged 18-55 years in good health.

The table lists this clonotype with many counts. V is TRBV29-1 and J is TRBJ1-2; unclear D gene. V lost 5 bases and J 13 bases, leaving 20 bases between the germline ends. CDR1 SQVTM and CDR2 ANQGSEA come from the germline V gene. The CDR3 extends over 12 amino acids. CDR3 sequence (DNA): TGCAGCGTTTTGCTCTCAGGAAAATGGCCCACCTTC. This translates into CSVLLSGKWPTF.

V usage is TRBV20-1 and J usage is TRBJ2-7; D perhaps matches TRBD1 (5 bases). Germline CDR1 is DFQATT and CDR2 is SNEGSKA (reference sequence). The CDR3 has 13 residues. V was cut by 5 bases and J by 0 bases, with 11 bases left in between. The CDR3 nucleotides read TGCAGTGCTCTCCGACAGAACTCCTACGAGCAGTACTTC. Amino acids: CSALRQNSYEQYF.

In regard to this clonotype: This may come from a read error, since a much larger clone is one base off. The chain is built from TRBV5-1 and TRBJ2-7, with 7 bases matching TRBD1. The CDR3 is 14 residues long. CDR1 SGHRS and CDR2 YFSETQ come from the germline V gene. CDR3 loop: CVSSPGQSNYEQYF. CDR3 bases: TGCGTCAGCAGCCCGGGACAGAGCAACTACGAGCAGTACTTC. Using reference TRBV5-1 and TRBJ2-7 for the parts outside the CDR3, the full variable domain is KAGVTQTPRYLIKTRGQQVTLSCSPISGHRSVSWYQQTPGQGLQFLFEYFSETQRNKGNFPGRFSGRQFSNSRSEMNVSTLELGDSALYLCVSSPGQSNYEQYFGPGTRLTVT.

A word on this clonotype: An end of the junction does not agree with germline; a read error may underlie this. The V and J genes are TRBV20-1 and TRBJ2-1, with D perhaps given as TRBD1 or TRBD2 (5 bases each). The CDR3 has 14 residues. Looked up from germline, CDR1 is DFQATT and CDR2 is SNEGSKA (reference sequence). The CDR3 DNA sequence: TGCAGCGGTGCCCGGGACCAATCCTTCAATGAGCAGTTATTC. Its translation is CSGARDQSFNEQLF.

This clonotype came up a few times. The V call is TRBV6-5, the J call TRBJ2-1, with 7 bases lining up with TRBD1. Trimming took 3 bases from V and 0 from J; bases not matched to a gene: 5. Germline CDR1 and CDR2: MNHEY and SVGAGI. The CDR3 runs 16 residues. CDR3 bases: TGTGCCAGCAGTTATGGCCCAGGGGGCTCCTACAATGAGCAGTTCTTC. It translates to CASSYGPGGSYNEQFF.

The chain recombines TRBV7-3 with TRBJ2-3; 7 bases agree with TRBD2. Germline V CDR1 and CDR2: SGHTA, FQGTGA. With V trimmed by 4 bases and J by 4 bases, 11 bases remained unmatched. This CDR3 region has 16 residues. The CDR3 spells CASSSHLAEPADTQYF. The CDR3 DNA reads as TGTGCCAGCAGCTCCCATCTAGCGGAGCCCGCAGATACGCAGTATTTT.

The rearrangement joins TRBV5-4 to TRBJ1-1; tentatively, D is TRBD1 (5 bases). Germline V gene sequence: CDR1 SGHNT, CDR2 YYREEE (reference sequence). The CDR3 runs 16 residues. V lost 0 bases and J 2 bases, leaving 14 bases between the germline ends. CDR3 in amino acids: CASSLAGQGVNTEAFF. DNA for the CDR3: TGTGCCAGCAGCTTGGCTGGGCAGGGCGTAAACACTGAAGCTTTCTTT.